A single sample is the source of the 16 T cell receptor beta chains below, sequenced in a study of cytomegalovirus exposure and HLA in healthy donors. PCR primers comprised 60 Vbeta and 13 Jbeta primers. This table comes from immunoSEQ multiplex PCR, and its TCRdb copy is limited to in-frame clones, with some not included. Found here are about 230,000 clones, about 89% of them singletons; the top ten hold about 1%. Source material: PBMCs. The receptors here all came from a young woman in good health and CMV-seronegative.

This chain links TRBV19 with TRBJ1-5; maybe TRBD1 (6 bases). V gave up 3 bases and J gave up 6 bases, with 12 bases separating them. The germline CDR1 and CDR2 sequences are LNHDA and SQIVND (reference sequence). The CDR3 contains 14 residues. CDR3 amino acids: CASSIQGNTQPQHF. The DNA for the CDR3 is TGTGCCAGTAGTATTCAGGGGAATACTCAGCCCCAGCATTTT.

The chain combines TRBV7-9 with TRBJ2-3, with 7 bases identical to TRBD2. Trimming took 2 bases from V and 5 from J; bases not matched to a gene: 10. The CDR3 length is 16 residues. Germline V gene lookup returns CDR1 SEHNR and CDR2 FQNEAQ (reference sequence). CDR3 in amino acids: CASSLKQGLGVDTQYF. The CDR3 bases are TGTGCCAGCAGCTTAAAGCAAGGACTAGGGGTAGATACGCAGTATTTT.

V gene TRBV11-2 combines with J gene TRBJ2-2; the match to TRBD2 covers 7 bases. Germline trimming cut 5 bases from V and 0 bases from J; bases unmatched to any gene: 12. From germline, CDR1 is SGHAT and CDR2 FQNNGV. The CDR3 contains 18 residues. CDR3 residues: CASSVALADYTNTGELFF. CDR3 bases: TGTGCCAGCAGCGTAGCTCTAGCGGACTACACGAACACCGGGGAGCTGTTTTTT.

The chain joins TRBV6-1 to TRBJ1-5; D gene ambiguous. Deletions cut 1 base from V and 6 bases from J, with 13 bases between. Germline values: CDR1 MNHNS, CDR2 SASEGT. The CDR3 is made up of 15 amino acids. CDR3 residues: CASSEVGSTGQPQHF. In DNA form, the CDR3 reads TGTGCCAGCAGTGAAGTTGGCTCGACGGGTCAGCCCCAGCATTTT.

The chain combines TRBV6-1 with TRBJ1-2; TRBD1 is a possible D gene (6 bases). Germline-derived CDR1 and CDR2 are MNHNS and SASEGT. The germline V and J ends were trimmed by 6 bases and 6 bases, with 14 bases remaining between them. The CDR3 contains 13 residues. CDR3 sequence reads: CASSPRKGDGYTF. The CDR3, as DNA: TGTGCCAGCAGCCCAAGAAAGGGGGATGGCTACACCTTC.

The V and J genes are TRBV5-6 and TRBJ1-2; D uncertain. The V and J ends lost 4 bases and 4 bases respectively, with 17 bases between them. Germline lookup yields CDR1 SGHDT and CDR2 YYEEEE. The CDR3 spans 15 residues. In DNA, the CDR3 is TGTGCCAGCAGCCCGGGGAGGGTTTCGGGCTATGGCTACACCTTC. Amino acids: CASSPGRVSGYGYTF.

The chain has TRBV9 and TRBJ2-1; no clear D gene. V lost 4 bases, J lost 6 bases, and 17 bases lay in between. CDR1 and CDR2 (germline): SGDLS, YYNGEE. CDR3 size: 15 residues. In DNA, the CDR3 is TGTGCCAGCAGCAAACAAAGATCGTTAATCAATGAGCAGTTCTTC. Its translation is CASSKQRSLINEQFF.

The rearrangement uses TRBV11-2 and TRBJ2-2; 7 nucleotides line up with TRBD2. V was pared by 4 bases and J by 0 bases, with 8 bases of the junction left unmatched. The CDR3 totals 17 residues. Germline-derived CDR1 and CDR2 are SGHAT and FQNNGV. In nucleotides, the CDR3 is TGTGCCAGCAGCTGGCCTACTAGCGCCGCGAACACCGGGGAGCTGTTTTTT. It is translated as CASSWPTSAANTGELFF.

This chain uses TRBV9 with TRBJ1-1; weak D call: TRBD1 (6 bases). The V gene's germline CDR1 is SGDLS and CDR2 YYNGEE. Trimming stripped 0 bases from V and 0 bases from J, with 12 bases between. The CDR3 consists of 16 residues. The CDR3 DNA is TGTGCCAGCAGCGTAGCTGGGGGGGCGATGAACACTGAAGCTTTCTTT. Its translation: CASSVAGGAMNTEAFF.

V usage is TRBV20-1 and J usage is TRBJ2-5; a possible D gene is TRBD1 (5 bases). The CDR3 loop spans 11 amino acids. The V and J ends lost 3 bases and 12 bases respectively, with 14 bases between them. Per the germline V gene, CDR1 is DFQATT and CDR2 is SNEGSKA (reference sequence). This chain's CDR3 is CSARGLQGEYF. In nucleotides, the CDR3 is TGCAGTGCTAGGGGCCTCCAAGGGGAGTACTTC.

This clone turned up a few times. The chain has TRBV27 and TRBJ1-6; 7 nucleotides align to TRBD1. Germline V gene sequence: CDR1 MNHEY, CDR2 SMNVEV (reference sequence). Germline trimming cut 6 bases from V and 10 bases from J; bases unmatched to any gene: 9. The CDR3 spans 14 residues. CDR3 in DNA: TGTGCCAGCAGGGTGACAGGGAAAGGCTCACCCCTCCACTTT. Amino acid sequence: CASRVTGKGSPLHF.

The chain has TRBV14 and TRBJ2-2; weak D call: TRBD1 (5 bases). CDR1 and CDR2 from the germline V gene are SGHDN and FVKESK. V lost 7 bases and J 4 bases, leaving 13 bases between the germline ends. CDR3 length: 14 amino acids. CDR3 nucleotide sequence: TGTGCCAGCAAGGGGAAGGGTTCCACCGGGGAGCTGTTTTTT. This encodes CASKGKGSTGELFF.

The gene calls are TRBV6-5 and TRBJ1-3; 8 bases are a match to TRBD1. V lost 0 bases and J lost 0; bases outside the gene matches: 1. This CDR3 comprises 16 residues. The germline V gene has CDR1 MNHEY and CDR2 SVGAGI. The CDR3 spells CASSYSGTGSGNTIYF. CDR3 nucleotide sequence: TGTGCCAGCAGTTACTCCGGGACAGGCTCTGGAAACACCATATATTTT.

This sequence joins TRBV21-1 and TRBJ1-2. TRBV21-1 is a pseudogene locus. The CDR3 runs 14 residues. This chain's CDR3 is CASSNPLGCHGYTF. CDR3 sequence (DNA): TGTGCCAGCAGCAATCCGCTCGGGTGTCATGGCTACACCTTC.

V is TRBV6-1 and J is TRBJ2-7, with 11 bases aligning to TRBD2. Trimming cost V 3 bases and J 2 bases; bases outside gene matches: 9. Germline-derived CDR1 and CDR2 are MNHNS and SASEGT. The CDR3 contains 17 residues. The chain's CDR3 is CASSDVIRSGGAYEQYF. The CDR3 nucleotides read TGTGCCAGCAGTGACGTTATCCGTAGCGGGGGGGCCTACGAGCAGTACTTC.

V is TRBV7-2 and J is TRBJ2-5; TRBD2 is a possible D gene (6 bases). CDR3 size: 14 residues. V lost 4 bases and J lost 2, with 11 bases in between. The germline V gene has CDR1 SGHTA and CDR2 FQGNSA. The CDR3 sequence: CASSSRRGQETQYF. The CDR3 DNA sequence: TGTGCCAGCAGCTCCCGGAGGGGACAAGAGACCCAGTACTTC.